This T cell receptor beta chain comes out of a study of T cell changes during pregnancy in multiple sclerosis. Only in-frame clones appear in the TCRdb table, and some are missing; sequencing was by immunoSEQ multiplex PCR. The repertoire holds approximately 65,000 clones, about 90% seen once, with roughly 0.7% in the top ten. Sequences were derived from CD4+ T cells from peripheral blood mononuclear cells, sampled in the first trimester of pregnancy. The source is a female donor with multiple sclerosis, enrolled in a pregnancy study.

As DNA, the CDR3 is TGTGCCAGCAGCGTAGGGAGCAGGGGAGGGACCGGGGAGCTGTTTTTT. It encodes CASSVGSRGGTGELFF. The chain has TRBV9 and TRBJ2-2, with D perhaps matching TRBD2 (7 bases). Per the germline V gene, CDR1 is SGDLS and CDR2 is YYNGEE. V was pared by 0 bases and J by 5 bases, with 14 bases between. This CDR3 has 16 residues.